This TCR beta chain derives from a study of blood T cell repertoires in COVID-19. Study-level information: COVID-19 samples collected from the United States, Italy and Spain covered acute and convalescent phases. Nucleic acid was either cDNA or gDNA, and it came from T cells, B-cell-depleted T cells, or PBMCs.

As processed by the authors: Cell counts per sample came from amplifying reference gene primers. Generated by immunoSEQ multiplex PCR, the TCRdb table keeps only in-frame clones and is missing some. V and J calls plus clone size are reproduced from that table; the DNA served to infer D and trimming. The sample gives 45,000 to 55,000 clones, about four fifths of which show up once; roughly 1.5% is in the top ten. The TCR originated in a man between 45 and 60 years old with acute or convalescent COVID-19. Sequences were obtained from peripheral blood.

The CDR3 sequence: CASSPRTGTDTQYF. The CDR3 DNA follows: TGTGCCAGCAGCCCGCGGACAGGCACAGATACGCAGTATTTT. The genes are TRBV11-3 and TRBJ2-3; tentatively, D is TRBD1 (6 bases). Germline assignment: CDR1 SGHNT and CDR2 YENEEA. This CDR3 region has 14 residues. V was pared by 5 bases and J by 1 base, with 10 bases between.